Below are 8 T cell receptor beta chains sequenced from a single sample in a study of blood T cells in healthy people across ages. For the second PCR, which ran for about 7 to 11 cycles, a sample-barcoded 5' primer and a J-beta primer mix were used. TCRdb reanalysed the 5' RACE reads using MiXCR and keeps one entry per CDR3 protein. The repertoire holds just over 1 million distinct CDR3 sequences, 40% to 45% seen once, with 18% in the top ten. Specimen: blood. The receptors originated from a woman aged 55-75 years in good health.

This clonotype was counted ten times or more. V and J are TRBV6-5 and TRBJ1-2, with D perhaps matching TRBD1 (6 bases). This CDR3 has 16 amino acids. Germline V gene lookup returns CDR1 MNHEY and CDR2 SVGAGI. V was trimmed by 0 bases and J by 3 bases, leaving 14 bases between them. The CDR3: CASSYSSGQTYYGYTF. The CDR3 nucleotides read TGTGCCAGCAGTTACTCTTCCGGACAGACTTACTATGGCTACACCTTC.

The chain uses TRBV25-1 and TRBJ2-5, with 7 positions matching TRBD2. With 4 bases clipped from V and 7 bases from J, the junction kept 9 bases outside the gene matches. The CDR3 is made up of 14 amino acids. Germline assignment: CDR1 MGHDK and CDR2 SYGVNS. The CDR3: CASSVGGYSGTQYF. DNA for the CDR3: TGTGCCAGCAGTGTGGGAGGGTACTCTGGGACCCAGTACTTC.

The V call is TRBV5-1, the J call TRBJ1-4; TRBD1 is a possible D gene (5 bases). V shed 0 bases and J shed 4 bases, with 10 bases lying between them. The CDR3 has 15 amino acids. In germline, CDR1 is SGHRS, CDR2 YFSETQ. CDR3 residues: CASSLVQGDNEKLFF. CDR3 nucleotides: TGCGCCAGCAGCTTGGTTCAGGGAGATAATGAAAAACTGTTTTTT.

The CDR3 loop reads CASSLGPLGTAPRRDTQYF. The CDR3 nucleotides read TGTGCCAGCAGTTTAGGGCCCCTTGGGACAGCCCCCAGAAGAGATACGCAGTATTTT. The chain carries TRBV12-3 or TRBV12-4 and TRBJ2-3; 7 bases align to TRBD1. The CDR3 runs 19 residues. V lost 1 base to trimming and J lost 5 bases; unmatched junction nucleotides: 18.

The sample holds a few counts of this clonotype. The rearrangement uses TRBV12-3 or TRBV12-4 and TRBJ2-1, with 12 bases identical to TRBD2. The J call may be wrong; the DNA end is better matched by TRBJ2-7. The CDR3 is 15 amino acids. The CDR3: CASSLAGLAGNEQYF. CDR3 nucleotides: TGTGCCAGCAGTTTGGCGGGACTAGCGGGCAATGAGCAGTACTTC.

CDR3 nucleotide sequence: TGCGCCAGCAGCCTCCTCGGGGGGGAGCCCCCCCTCCACTTT. Amino acids: CASSLLGGEPPLHF. V and J are TRBV5-1 and TRBJ1-6; TRBD1 might be the D (5 bases). CDR3 length equals 14 residues. Germline-derived CDR1 and CDR2 are SGHRS and YFSETQ. V dropped 4 bases and J dropped 13 bases, with 18 bases sitting between them. Filled out from reference TRBV5-1 and TRBJ1-6, the complete variable domain reads KAGVTQTPRYLIKTRGQQVTLSCSPISGHRSVSWYQQTPGQGLQFLFEYFSETQRNKGNFPGRFSGRQFSNSRSEMNVSTLELGDSALYLCASSLLGGEPPLHFGNGTRLTVT.

The rearrangement links TRBV29-1 to TRBJ1-1, with D unclear. In germline, CDR1 is SQVTM, CDR2 ANQGSEA. This CDR3 has 13 amino acids. Trimming removed 4 bases from V and 1 base from J, with 10 bases in between. The CDR3 is CSVGIVANTEAFF. The CDR3 DNA follows: TGCAGCGTTGGAATCGTGGCGAACACTGAAGCTTTCTTT. The variable domain in full, with the rest retrieved from reference TRBV29-1 and TRBJ1-1, is SAVISQKPSRDICQRGTSLTIQCQVDSQVTMMFWYRQQPGQSLTLIATANQGSEATYESGFVIDKFPISRPNLTFSTLTVSNMSPEDSSIYLCSVGIVANTEAFFGQGTRLTVV.

The chain couples TRBV5-4 to TRBJ2-3; TRBD1 is a possible D gene (6 bases). CDR1 SGHNT and CDR2 YYREEE come from the germline V gene (reference sequence). This CDR3 has 19 amino acids. With 0 bases removed from V and 2 bases from J, the gap between germline ends came to 22 bases. Here the CDR3 DNA reads TGTGCCAGCAGCTTGGACAGGGCATCGTGGCGACGAGACACAGATACGCAGTATTTT. Translating it yields CASSLDRASWRRDTDTQYF.